This section outlines one T cell receptor (beta chain) sequence together with its context. This clone was observed a few times. Its target antigen remains unknown. No much larger clonotype is one base removed from it; base qualities were not supplied. The sample originates from a study of shared T cell receptors in the human thymus (TCRdb year 2021). Looking at the study overall: The study investigated the way shared, self-reactive T-cell receptor alpha chains are produced in the human thymus.

Libraries were prepared through the immunoSEQ multiplex PCR assay. This immuneACCESS table, as held by TCRdb, lists in-frame sequences with V and J called but not all clones. Of the missing ones, under half trace to an unresolved V gene in checked studies; the others have no known cause. The sample includes 450,000 to 650,000 clones, with around 82% observed a single time. The top ten hold roughly 0.013% of the sample. According to the germline V gene, CDR1 reads LGHNT and CDR2 reads FRNRAP. The V end gives up 10 bases and the J end 4 bases, leaving 5 bases in the junction not matched to a gene. The CDR3 goes from the cysteine to the phenylalanine over 14 residues. Of the read, only the CDR3 DNA is kept; its 42 bases are in frame from base 1. These records were also assigned to another study, of human thymus T cells. The second publication reports: Immunologically healthy infants undergoing open corrective cardiac surgery for congenital heart defects in Finland were used as donors. Thymus tissue was obtained as surgical resects removed during corrective cardiac surgery. Both the thymic and the peripheral blood repertoires appeared to show biased V and J gene segment usage. The related research found that thymic TCR repertoires overlapped highly between unrelated individuals. The study used about eight infant thymus samples plus four related peripheral blood samples to characterize TCR alpha and beta repertoires. The cohort included six male and a couple of female infants, with donor ages spanning 7 to 244 days. Thymocytes were mechanically released from the tissue and were stored as pellets of roughly 9.5-34 million cells at -70 degrees C. A QIAsymphony instrument was used to extract genomic DNA from the frozen cell pellets. The immunoSEQ multiplex PCR assay was used to amplify the TCRB and TCRAD loci from a standardized amount of quality-controlled genomic DNA. Amplicons spanned the V(D)J region at a length sufficient to cover the CDR3 and identify V and J genes. The commercial immunoSEQ service was used to sequence amplicons on an Illumina platform. Corrections for primer bias and sequencing errors followed previously described methods, while TCRAD and TCRB definitions were based on the IMGT database. The repertoires were analysed using immunoSEQ Analyzer 3.0 and VDJTools for basic statistics, V/J segment usage, diversity estimates, rarefaction and pairwise overlap. To estimate diversity, the Chao1, ChaoE, Efron-Thisted, Shannon and inverse Simpson indices were applied, and diversity was also estimated on datasets down-sampled to the smallest sample. Repertoire overlap was assessed by strict matching of CDR3 nucleotide sequence, V gene and J gene, and clustering was done by Jaccard-based multidimensional scaling. On average, approximately 790,000 unique TCRB clonotypes were obtained from thymus samples, compared with approximately 82,000 from blood samples.

The clonotype was recovered from a boy younger than two with a congenital heart defect. Donor details come from another sample of the same person, matched by shared clones. The material sequenced was thymocytes. The rearranged segments are TRBV12-5 and TRBJ2-5; 14 nucleotides in the junction match TRBD2. The DNA reads TGTGCTATGGGACTAGCGGGGGAGGGAGAGACCCAGTACTTC. This sequence encodes CAMGLAGEGETQYF.